This T cell receptor beta chain derives from a study of blood T cell repertoires in COVID-19. Looking at the study overall: The origin of the acute and convalescent COVID-19 samples was the United States, Italy and Spain. PBMCs, B-cell-depleted T cells, or T cells were the source of the cDNA or gDNA that made up the material.

As originally analysed: Cell counts per sample came from amplifying reference gene primers. TCRdb's copy holds only in-frame clones and misses some; the assay was immunoSEQ multiplex PCR. V and J calls and clone size come straight from that table; D and trimming were deduced from the DNA. This sample has 410,000 or so clones, with 86% found just once. Germline V gene lookup returns CDR1 MNHEY and CDR2 SVGAGI. The J segment lost 2 bases and the V segment lost 6 bases, leaving 5 bases of the junction unmatched. The CDR3 loop spans 14 amino acids. The chain employs TRBV6-5 and TRBJ2-7; TRBD1 matches 9 bases. Sequenced: peripheral blood. The receptor comes from a woman aged 25-40 years with active or convalescent COVID-19. CDR3 bases: TGTGCCAGCAGGTCCGGGACAGGGACCTACGAGCAGTACTTC. Translated: CASRSGTGTYEQYF.